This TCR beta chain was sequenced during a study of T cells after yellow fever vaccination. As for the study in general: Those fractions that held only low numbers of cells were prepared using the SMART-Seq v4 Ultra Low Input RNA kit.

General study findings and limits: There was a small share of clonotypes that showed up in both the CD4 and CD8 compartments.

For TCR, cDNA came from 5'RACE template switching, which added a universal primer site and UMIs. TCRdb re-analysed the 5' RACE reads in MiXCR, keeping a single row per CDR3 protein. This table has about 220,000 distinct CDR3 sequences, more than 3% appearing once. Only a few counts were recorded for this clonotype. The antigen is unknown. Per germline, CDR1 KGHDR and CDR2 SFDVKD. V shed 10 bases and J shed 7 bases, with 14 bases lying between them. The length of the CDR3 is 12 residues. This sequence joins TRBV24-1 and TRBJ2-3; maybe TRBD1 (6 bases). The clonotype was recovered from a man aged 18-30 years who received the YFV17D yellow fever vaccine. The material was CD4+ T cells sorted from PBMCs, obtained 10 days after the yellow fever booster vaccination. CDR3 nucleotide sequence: TGTGCCACTCAGGGGCGCGGGTATACGCAGTATTTT. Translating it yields CATQGRGYTQYF.